Reported below is one TCR beta chain. Its antigen is as yet unknown. This sample was taken from a study of T cells in localized non-small cell lung cancer. Findings and caveats of the study: Uninvolved adjacent lung had the highest recorded T cell clonality, with tumor below it. Median detection of top 100 tumor clones in adjacent lung was about 60 clones. Because sequencing included only one region (of the tumor), heterogeneity remains possible. Overall survival was longer when the density of T cells in the blood was higher.

Some clones are missing from TCRdb's copy, which holds only in-frame ones; the method was immunoSEQ multiplex PCR. The profile covers 25,000 to 35,000 clones, with around nine tenths appearing a single time and around 2.9% taken by the ten largest. The sequence was obtained from an older female donor with stage I lung adenocarcinoma. The source material was peripheral blood, sampled before any cancer treatment.

The CDR3 sequence: CASSQRDRDPGELFF. CDR3 DNA: TGTGCCAGCAGCCAAAGGGACAGGGACCCCGGGGAGCTGTTTTTT. The rearrangement links TRBV4-2 to TRBJ2-2; 9 bases align to TRBD1. CDR1 and CDR2 (germline): LGHNA, YNFKEQ. V lost 2 bases, J lost 6 bases, and 4 bases stayed unmatched. The CDR3 extends over 15 amino acids.